The present entry profiles one TCR beta chain with its context. The junction shows a germline mismatch at one end, possibly a read error. This CDR3 has 18 residues. The germline CDR1 and CDR2 sequences are SGHKS and YYEKEE (reference sequence). Original data processing: Reference gene primer amplification gave estimated nucleated cell counts. Some clones are missing from TCRdb's copy, which holds only in-frame ones; the method was immunoSEQ multiplex PCR. For V, J and clone size, that table is used; D and trimming come from the DNA. Of under 95,000 clones in the sample, around 78% are singletons; the top ten hold about an eighth. The sample originates from a study of blood T cell repertoires in COVID-19. Study context: Collection of acute and convalescent COVID-19 samples took place in the United States, Italy and Spain. T cells, B-cell-depleted T cells, or PBMCs provided the cDNA or gDNA that served as material.

The sequence was collected from a human donor in a cohort sampled during active COVID-19. This sequence joins TRBV5-5 and TRBJ2-5; 10 bases are a match to TRBD2. Specimen: peripheral blood. DNA for the CDR3: TGTGCCAGCAGCTTGGGTTTAGCGGGGGGCTCGATCCAAGAGGCCCAGTACTTC. It encodes CASSLGLAGGSIQEAQYF.